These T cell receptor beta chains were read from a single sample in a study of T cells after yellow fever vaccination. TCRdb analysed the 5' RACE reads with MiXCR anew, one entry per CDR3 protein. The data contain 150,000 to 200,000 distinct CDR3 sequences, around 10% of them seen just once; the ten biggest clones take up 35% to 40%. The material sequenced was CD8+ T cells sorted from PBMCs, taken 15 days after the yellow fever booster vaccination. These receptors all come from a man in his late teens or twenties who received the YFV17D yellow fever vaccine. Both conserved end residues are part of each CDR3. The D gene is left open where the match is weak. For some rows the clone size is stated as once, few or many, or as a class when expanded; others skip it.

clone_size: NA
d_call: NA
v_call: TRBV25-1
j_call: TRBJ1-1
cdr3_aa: CASSEWGNTEAFF
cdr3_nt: TGTGCCAGCAGTGAATGGGGGAACACTGAAGCTTTCTTT

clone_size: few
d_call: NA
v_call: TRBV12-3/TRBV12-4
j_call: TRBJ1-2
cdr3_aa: CASSLGQSTSGYTF
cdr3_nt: TGTGCCAGCAGTTTAGGTCAGTCTACTAGTGGCTACACCTTC

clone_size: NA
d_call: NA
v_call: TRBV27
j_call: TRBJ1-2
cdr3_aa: CASSLKRGLDGYGYTF
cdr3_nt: TGTGCCAGCAGTTTAAAGAGGGGTTTAGACGGATATGGCTACACCTTC

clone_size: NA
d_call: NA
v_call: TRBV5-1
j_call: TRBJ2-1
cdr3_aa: CASSLAMASYPTSSYNEQFF
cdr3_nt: TGCGCCAGCAGCTTGGCCATGGCTAGCTATCCTACTAGCTCCTACAATGAGCAGTTCTTC

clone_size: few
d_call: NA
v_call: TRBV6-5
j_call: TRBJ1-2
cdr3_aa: CASRPGANYGYTF
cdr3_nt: TGTGCCAGCAGGCCTGGAGCGAACTATGGCTACACCTTC

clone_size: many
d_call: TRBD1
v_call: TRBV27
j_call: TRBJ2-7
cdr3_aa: CASSPGQGPYEQYF
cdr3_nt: TGTGCCAGCAGCCCGGGACAGGGGCCCTACGAGCAGTACTTC

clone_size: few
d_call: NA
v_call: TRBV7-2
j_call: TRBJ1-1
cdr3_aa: CASSPGAGRERTEAFF
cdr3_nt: TGTGCCAGCAGCCCGGGAGCTGGCAGGGAACGCACTGAAGCTTTCTTT

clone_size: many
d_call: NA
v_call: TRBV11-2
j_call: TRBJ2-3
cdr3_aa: CASSYSTDTQYF
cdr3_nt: TGTGCCAGCAGCTACAGCACAGATACGCAGTATTTT

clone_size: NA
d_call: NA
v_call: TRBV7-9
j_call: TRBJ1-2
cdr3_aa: CASSPTSFGTYGYTF
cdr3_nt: TGTGCCAGCAGCCCAACTTCATTTGGGACCTATGGCTACACCTTC

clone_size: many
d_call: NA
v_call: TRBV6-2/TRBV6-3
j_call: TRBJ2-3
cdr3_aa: CASSYWKVTDTQYF
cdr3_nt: TGTGCCAGCAGTTACTGGAAGGTCACAGATACGCAGTATTTT

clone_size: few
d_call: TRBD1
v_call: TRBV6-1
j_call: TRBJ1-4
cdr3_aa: CASSDPGAGGTEKLFF
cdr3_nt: TGTGCCAGCAGTGATCCTGGGGCAGGGGGTACTGAAAAACTGTTTTTT

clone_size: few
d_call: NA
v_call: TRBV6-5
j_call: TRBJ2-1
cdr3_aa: CASRRLGNEQFF
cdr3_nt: TGTGCCAGCAGGAGGCTAGGGAATGAGCAGTTCTTC

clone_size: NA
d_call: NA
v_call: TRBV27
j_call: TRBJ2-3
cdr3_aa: CASSRRETDTQYF
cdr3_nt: TGTGCCAGCAGTCGTCGAGAGACAGATACGCAGTATTTT

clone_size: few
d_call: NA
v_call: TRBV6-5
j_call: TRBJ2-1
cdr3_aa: CASSYPTGGNEQFF
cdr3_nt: TGTGCCAGCAGTTACCCGACAGGAGGCAATGAGCAGTTCTTC

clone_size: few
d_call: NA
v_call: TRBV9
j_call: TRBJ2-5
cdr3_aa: CASSVESGWETQYF
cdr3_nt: TGTGCCAGCAGCGTAGAGTCGGGATGGGAGACCCAGTACTTC

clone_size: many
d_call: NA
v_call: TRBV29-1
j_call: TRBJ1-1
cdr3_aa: CSVEWGRGGWTEAFF
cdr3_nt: TGCAGCGTTGAGTGGGGCAGGGGAGGTTGGACTGAAGCTTTCTTT

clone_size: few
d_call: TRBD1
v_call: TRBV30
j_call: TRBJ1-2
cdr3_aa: CARDRGGYGYTF
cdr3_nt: TGTGCCCGGGACAGGGGAGGCTATGGCTACACCTTC

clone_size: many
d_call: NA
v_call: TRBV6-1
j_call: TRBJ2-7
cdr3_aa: CASSAPQGAPYEQYF
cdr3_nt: TGTGCCAGCAGTGCCCCACAAGGCGCACCCTACGAGCAGTACTTC

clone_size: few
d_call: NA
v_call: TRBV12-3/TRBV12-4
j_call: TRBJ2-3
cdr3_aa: CASRGGIRDGSTDTQYF
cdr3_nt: TGTGCCAGCAGAGGGGGAATCCGGGACGGTAGCACAGATACGCAGTATTTT

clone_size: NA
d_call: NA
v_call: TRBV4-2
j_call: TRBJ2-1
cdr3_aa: CASSQENGGQYNEQFF
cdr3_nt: TGTGCCAGCAGCCAAGAGAATGGGGGGCAGTACAATGAGCAGTTCTTC

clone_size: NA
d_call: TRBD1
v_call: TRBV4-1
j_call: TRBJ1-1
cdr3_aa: CASRRRQGANTEAFF
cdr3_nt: TGCGCCAGCAGGCGGAGACAGGGCGCGAACACTGAAGCTTTCTTT

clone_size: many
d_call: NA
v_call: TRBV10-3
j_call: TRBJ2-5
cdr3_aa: CAISEGHSQETQYF
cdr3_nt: TGTGCCATCAGTGAGGGGCACAGCCAAGAGACCCAGTACTTC

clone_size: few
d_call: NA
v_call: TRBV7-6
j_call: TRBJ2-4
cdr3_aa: CASSPEGGTSKNIQYF
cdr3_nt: TGTGCCAGCAGCCCAGAGGGGGGCACCAGCAAAAACATTCAGTACTTC

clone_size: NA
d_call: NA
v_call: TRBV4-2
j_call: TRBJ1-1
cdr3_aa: CASSQDGRGVGVGAFF
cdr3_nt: TGTGCCAGCAGCCAAGATGGTCGGGGGGTTGGTGTAGGAGCTTTCTTT

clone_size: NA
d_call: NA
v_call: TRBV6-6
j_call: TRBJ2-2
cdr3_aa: CASSLRGVGHLNTGELFF
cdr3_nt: TGTGCCAGCAGTTTGCGCGGTGTGGGGCACTTGAACACCGGGGAGCTGTTTTTT

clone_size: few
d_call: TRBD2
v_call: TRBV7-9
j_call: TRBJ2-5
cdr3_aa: CASTEGQRGLRETQYF
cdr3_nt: TGTGCCAGCACCGAGGGCCAGCGGGGATTGAGGGAGACCCAGTACTTC

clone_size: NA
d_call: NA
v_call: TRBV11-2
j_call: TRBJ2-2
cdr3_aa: CASSDSGPVTGELFF
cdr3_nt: TGTGCCAGCAGCGACAGTGGGCCAGTCACCGGGGAGCTGTTTTTT

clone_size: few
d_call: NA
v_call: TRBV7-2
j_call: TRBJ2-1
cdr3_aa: CASSLASFGNEQFF
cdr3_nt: TGTGCCAGCAGCTTAGCGAGTTTTGGCAATGAGCAGTTCTTC

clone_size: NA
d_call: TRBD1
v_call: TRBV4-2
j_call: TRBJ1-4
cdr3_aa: CASSQSDRAPRNEKLFF
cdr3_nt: TGTGCCAGCAGCCAATCCGACAGGGCCCCGCGGAATGAAAAACTGTTTTTT

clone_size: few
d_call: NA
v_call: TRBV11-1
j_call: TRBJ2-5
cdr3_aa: CASSLRLPRGETQYF
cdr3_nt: TGTGCCAGCAGCTTAAGACTACCAAGAGGGGAGACCCAGTACTTC

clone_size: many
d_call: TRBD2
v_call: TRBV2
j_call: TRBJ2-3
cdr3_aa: CASRDRTSGGASRDTQYF
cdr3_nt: TGTGCCAGCAGGGATCGGACTAGCGGGGGGGCTTCACGAGATACGCAGTATTTT

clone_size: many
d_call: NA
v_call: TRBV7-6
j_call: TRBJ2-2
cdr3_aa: CASSTGTGELFF
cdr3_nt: TGTGCCAGCAGCACCGGAACCGGGGAGCTGTTTTTT

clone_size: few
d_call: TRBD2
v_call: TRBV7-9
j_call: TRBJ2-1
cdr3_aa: CASSRSGGLYNEQFF
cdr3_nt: TGTGCCAGCAGCCGGAGCGGGGGCCTTTATAATGAGCAGTTCTTC